This is a list of T cell receptor beta chains from one sample in a study of cytomegalovirus exposure and HLA in healthy donors. The data were produced by immunoSEQ multiplex PCR, yet TCRdb's version contains in-frame clones alone and is incomplete. The sample has 50,000 to 70,000 clones, 77% seen once. Sequenced sample: PBMCs. These receptors originate from a female donor in good health and CMV-seronegative. Both conserved end residues are part of each CDR3. A D gene is named only where the DNA matches it firmly. Part of the rows lack a size; the others show once, few, many or a class for expanded clones.

j_call: TRBJ1-2; v_call: TRBV9; clone_size: -; d_call: TRBD1; cdr3_aa: CASSVAAGQGGSYTF; cdr3_nt: TGTGCCAGCAGCGTAGCTGCAGGACAGGGAGGAAGCTACACCTTC
j_call: TRBJ1-2; v_call: TRBV7-6; clone_size: -; d_call: -; cdr3_aa: CASSSDSNYGYTF; cdr3_nt: TGTGCCAGCAGCTCGGACAGTAACTATGGCTACACCTTC
j_call: TRBJ2-1; v_call: TRBV10-3; clone_size: once; d_call: -; cdr3_aa: CAISESGGAEDEQFF; cdr3_nt: TGTGCCATCAGTGAGTCTGGGGGGGCCGAGGATGAGCAGTTCTTC
j_call: TRBJ2-5; v_call: TRBV28; clone_size: -; d_call: -; cdr3_aa: CASSFGGLETQYF; cdr3_nt: TGTGCCAGCAGTTTCGGGGGACTGGAGACCCAGTACTTC
j_call: TRBJ2-2; v_call: TRBV5-1; clone_size: -; d_call: -; cdr3_aa: CASIGTGNTGELFF; cdr3_nt: TGCGCCAGCATCGGAACGGGGAACACCGGGGAGCTGTTTTTT
j_call: TRBJ2-1; v_call: TRBV18; clone_size: -; d_call: -; cdr3_aa: CASSSTNLGRLGAEQFF; cdr3_nt: TGTGCCAGCTCATCAACTAATCTCGGGAGACTTGGTGCTGAGCAGTTCTTC
j_call: TRBJ2-1; v_call: TRBV4-1; clone_size: -; d_call: -; cdr3_aa: CASSQEFSFGSAFEFF; cdr3_nt: TGCGCCAGCAGCCAAGAATTTTCCTTCGGGAGCGCGTTTGAGTTCTTC
j_call: TRBJ2-5; v_call: TRBV7-3; clone_size: -; d_call: TRBD2; cdr3_aa: CASSLNLAGSGETQYF; cdr3_nt: TGTGCCAGCAGCTTAAATCTAGCGGGTAGTGGTGAGACCCAGTACTTC
j_call: TRBJ2-1; v_call: TRBV18; clone_size: -; d_call: TRBD2; cdr3_aa: CASTPGLGSYNEQFF; cdr3_nt: TGTGCCAGCACGCCGGGACTAGGGTCCTACAATGAGCAGTTCTTC
j_call: TRBJ2-2; v_call: TRBV6-1; clone_size: -; d_call: -; cdr3_aa: CASRRAETGELFF; cdr3_nt: TGTGCCAGCAGGCGGGCGGAGACCGGGGAGCTGTTTTTT
j_call: TRBJ2-5; v_call: TRBV19; clone_size: -; d_call: TRBD1; cdr3_aa: CASSTGQGQETQYF; cdr3_nt: TGTGCCAGTAGTACGGGACAGGGTCAAGAGACCCAGTACTTC
j_call: TRBJ2-5; v_call: TRBV5-1; clone_size: -; d_call: TRBD1; cdr3_aa: CASSPQGGGETQYF; cdr3_nt: TGCGCCAGCAGCCCACAGGGGGGAGGAGAGACCCAGTACTTC
j_call: TRBJ2-7; v_call: TRBV28; clone_size: -; d_call: -; cdr3_aa: CASSSGFGGEQYF; cdr3_nt: TGTGCCAGCAGTTCCGGGTTCGGCGGCGAGCAGTACTTC
j_call: TRBJ2-3; v_call: TRBV7-3; clone_size: -; d_call: -; cdr3_aa: CASSRQPTGTDTQYF; cdr3_nt: TGTGCCAGCAGCCGACAGCCAACGGGCACAGATACGCAGTATTTT
j_call: TRBJ2-5; v_call: TRBV5-1; clone_size: -; d_call: TRBD1; cdr3_aa: CASSLGGQGSRETQYF; cdr3_nt: TGCGCCAGCAGCTTGGGAGGACAGGGGTCGCGTGAGACCCAGTACTTC
j_call: TRBJ2-5; v_call: TRBV27; clone_size: -; d_call: TRBD2; cdr3_aa: CASIPLAGGPVETQYF; cdr3_nt: TGTGCCAGCATTCCCTTAGCGGGAGGGCCGGTTGAGACCCAGTACTTC
j_call: TRBJ2-3; v_call: TRBV18; clone_size: -; d_call: TRBD1; cdr3_aa: CASSPPQGARETDTQYF; cdr3_nt: TGTGCCAGCTCACCACCTCAGGGGGCGCGCGAGACAGATACGCAGTATTTT
j_call: TRBJ1-1; v_call: TRBV18; clone_size: -; d_call: -; cdr3_aa: CASSGRKAFF; cdr3_nt: TGTGCCAGCTCAGGGAGGAAAGCTTTCTTT
j_call: TRBJ1-2; v_call: TRBV9; clone_size: -; d_call: -; cdr3_aa: CASSVEPGRGGYTF; cdr3_nt: TGTGCCAGCAGCGTAGAGCCAGGGAGGGGGGGCTACACCTTC
j_call: TRBJ2-1; v_call: TRBV7-9; clone_size: -; d_call: -; cdr3_aa: CASSFVVGTVSPNEQFF; cdr3_nt: TGTGCCAGCAGCTTTGTGGTGGGGACTGTTTCCCCCAATGAGCAGTTCTTC
j_call: TRBJ2-1; v_call: TRBV19; clone_size: -; d_call: -; cdr3_aa: CASSIEGDNEQFF; cdr3_nt: TGTGCCAGTAGTATAGAGGGCGACAATGAGCAGTTCTTC
j_call: TRBJ2-7; v_call: TRBV29-1; clone_size: -; d_call: TRBD2; cdr3_aa: CSVGTGGGQYF; cdr3_nt: TGCAGCGTGGGGACCGGGGGGGGGCAGTACTTC
j_call: TRBJ2-7; v_call: TRBV15; clone_size: -; d_call: -; cdr3_aa: CATSRDHFEQYF; cdr3_nt: TGTGCCACCAGCAGAGATCACTTCGAGCAGTACTTC
j_call: TRBJ2-7; v_call: TRBV10-3; clone_size: -; d_call: -; cdr3_aa: CAISQGYEQYF; cdr3_nt: TGTGCCATCAGTCAGGGTTACGAGCAGTACTTC
j_call: TRBJ1-4; v_call: TRBV27; clone_size: -; d_call: -; cdr3_aa: CASSFIGASNEKLFF; cdr3_nt: TGTGCCAGCAGTTTTATTGGGGCCAGTAATGAAAAACTGTTTTTT
j_call: TRBJ2-3; v_call: TRBV12-5; clone_size: -; d_call: TRBD2; cdr3_aa: CASGPRAGGVSQYF; cdr3_nt: TGTGCTAGTGGTCCCAGGGCGGGGGGCGTTTCGCAGTATTTT
j_call: TRBJ2-3; v_call: TRBV19; clone_size: -; d_call: TRBD2; cdr3_aa: CASRGVAGVFTDTQYF; cdr3_nt: TGTGCCAGTAGAGGGGTAGCGGGAGTTTTTACAGATACGCAGTATTTT
j_call: TRBJ2-5; v_call: TRBV28; clone_size: once; d_call: TRBD2; cdr3_aa: CASSSAGGRETQYF; cdr3_nt: TGTGCCAGCAGTAGCGCGGGAGGACGAGAGACCCAGTACTTC
j_call: TRBJ2-7; v_call: TRBV28; clone_size: once; d_call: TRBD1; cdr3_aa: CASSSSTGGVWMTYEQYF; cdr3_nt: TGTGCCAGCAGTTCATCGACAGGGGGCGTGTGGATGACCTACGAGCAGTACTTC
j_call: TRBJ2-1; v_call: TRBV30; clone_size: -; d_call: TRBD2; cdr3_aa: CAWKGTSGGEFF; cdr3_nt: TGTGCCTGGAAGGGGACTAGCGGGGGGGAGTTCTTC
j_call: TRBJ2-4; v_call: TRBV28; clone_size: -; d_call: -; cdr3_aa: CASSALLPGVKRNIQYF; cdr3_nt: TGTGCCAGCTCAGCCCTCCTGCCGGGAGTTAAACGAAACATTCAGTACTTC
j_call: TRBJ1-1; v_call: TRBV6-1; clone_size: -; d_call: -; cdr3_aa: CASSEAAVPGTEAFF; cdr3_nt: TGTGCCAGCAGTGAAGCGGCAGTCCCTGGCACTGAAGCTTTCTTT
j_call: TRBJ2-5; v_call: TRBV5-1; clone_size: -; d_call: TRBD2; cdr3_aa: CASSLQRGGVSPETQYF; cdr3_nt: TGCGCCAGCAGCTTGCAGCGGGGGGGCGTCTCCCCAGAGACCCAGTACTTC
j_call: TRBJ2-7; v_call: TRBV28; clone_size: -; d_call: TRBD2; cdr3_aa: CASSLLAGANEQYF; cdr3_nt: TGTGCCAGCAGTTTATTAGCGGGAGCGAACGAGCAGTACTTC
j_call: TRBJ2-5; v_call: TRBV19; clone_size: -; d_call: TRBD2; cdr3_aa: CASSIGGTSGGETQYF; cdr3_nt: TGTGCCAGTAGTATAGGAGGGACTAGCGGGGGAGAGACCCAGTACTTC
j_call: TRBJ2-1; v_call: TRBV7-2; clone_size: few; d_call: -; cdr3_aa: CASSLVSDGGNEQFF; cdr3_nt: TGTGCCAGCAGCTTAGTGTCCGATGGAGGGAATGAGCAGTTCTTC
j_call: TRBJ1-2; v_call: TRBV5-6; clone_size: -; d_call: TRBD1; cdr3_aa: CASSTGTGRGNLYGYTF; cdr3_nt: TGTGCCAGCAGCACGGGGACAGGCCGTGGAAACCTCTATGGCTACACCTTC
j_call: TRBJ2-3; v_call: TRBV27; clone_size: -; d_call: -; cdr3_aa: CASNFLGVGDWDTQYF; cdr3_nt: TGTGCCAGCAATTTTTTGGGAGTTGGCGATTGGGATACGCAGTATTTT
j_call: TRBJ2-7; v_call: TRBV5-4; clone_size: -; d_call: -; cdr3_aa: CASSTRAGGMGYYEQYF; cdr3_nt: TGTGCCAGCAGCACCCGGGCTGGCGGGATGGGTTACTACGAGCAGTACTTC
j_call: TRBJ2-3; v_call: TRBV11-3; clone_size: -; d_call: -; cdr3_aa: CASSLGRSVTDTQYF; cdr3_nt: TGTGCCAGCAGCTTGGGGCGGTCGGTGACAGATACGCAGTATTTT